This T cell receptor (beta chain) was sequenced during a study of CD8+CD57+ T cells in acquired aplastic anemia. Study-wide background: DNA from sorted CD4+ and CD8+ cells averaged roughly 3.4 ug.

As to this clonotype: Its antigen remains unknown.

In patients chosen for sequencing, flow cytometry had shown CD8+CD57+ cell expansion. Study outcomes and limitations: Shared by patients and controls, 25 to 30 CD8+ CDR3s were abundant in patients. Patients and controls were not found to differ significantly in CD8+ Simpson's diversity.

Genomic DNA constituted the template upon which TCR beta VDJ and CDR3 profiling was performed. TCRdb used MiXCR to reprocess the reads, holding one entry per CDR3 protein. This table has 75,000 to 80,000 distinct CDR3 sequences, roughly three quarters appearing once. Trimming left V 7 bases short and J 6 bases short, with 18 bases between. CDR1 and CDR2 (germline): SNHLY, FYNNEI. The CDR3 loop spans 15 amino acids. This clonotype was obtained from a human donor with aplastic anemia. The chain joins TRBV2 to TRBJ2-2; D may match TRBD1 or TRBD2 (5 bases each). Material: sorted CD4+, CD8+, or CD8+CD57+ T cells (not recorded which) from PBMCs. CDR3 sequence (DNA): TGTGCCAGCATTGGGGACCACAAAGGTGCCGGGGAGCTGTTTTTT. This encodes CASIGDHKGAGELFF.